The 18 T cell receptor beta chains below were found in one sample sequenced in a study of metastatic and nonmetastatic thyroid tumors. No treatment had been given to any patient before thyroid surgery. TCRdb used MiXCR to call clones anew from the PCR reads. The data hold about 27,000 clones, with roughly 15% observed a single time. The sequencing input was blood. These receptors were obtained from a male donor with papillary thyroid cancer or a benign thyroid nodule (not recorded which). Some clones in this sample may be carry-over from other donors' samples.

This clone was observed many times. CDR3 DNA: TGTGCCAGCGGTAGGCAACCCCCGGACACTGAAGCTTTCTTT. Its protein product is CASGRQPPDTEAFF. V usage is TRBV12-3 or TRBV12-4 and J usage is TRBJ1-1, with no clear D. V lost 8 bases and J 3 bases, leaving 16 bases between the germline ends. The CDR3 covers 14 residues.

This clone occurred many times. The chain couples TRBV12-3 or TRBV12-4 to TRBJ1-1, with D possibly matching TRBD1 (5 bases). V was clipped by 7 bases and J by 2 bases, with 11 bases between them. The CDR3 consists of 13 residues. The CDR3 sequence is CASKVRGNTEAFF. The CDR3 nucleotides read TGTGCCAGCAAAGTACGGGGCAACACTGAAGCTTTCTTT.

This clone turned up a few times. The rearrangement uses TRBV5-5 and TRBJ2-5; no reliable D call. CDR1 SGHKS and CDR2 YYEKEE come from the germline V gene (reference sequence). V lost 4 bases and J lost 14, with 15 bases in between. The CDR3 extends over 11 amino acids. CDR3 loop: CASSPLETKYF. CDR3 nucleotides: TGTGCCAGCAGCCCCCTAGAGACCAAATACTTC.

The chain uses TRBV11-1 and TRBJ2-1, with D perhaps TRBD2 (7 bases). V was pared by 5 bases and J by 7 bases, with 24 bases between. The germline V gene encodes CDR1 SGHAT and CDR2 FQDESV (reference sequence). This CDR3 comprises 17 residues. CDR3 loop: CASSPRLVGGPGNEQFF. The DNA of the CDR3 is TGTGCCAGCAGCCCACGGCTAGTGGGGGGGCCGGGAAATGAGCAGTTCTTC.

This clone was seen repeatedly, ten times or more. The genes are TRBV7-2 and TRBJ2-7; TRBD1 might be the D (6 bases). With 1 base removed from V and 12 bases from J, the gap between germline ends came to 13 bases. Germline assignment: CDR1 SGHTA and CDR2 FQGNSA. The CDR3 contains 12 residues. The CDR3 DNA is TGTGCCAGCAGCTTAGACCGACAGGATCCGTACTTC. Its protein product is CASSLDRQDPYF.

This clone was seen many times. Other DNA sequences in the same sample also yield this CDR3. The chain couples TRBV7-9 to TRBJ1-1, with D possibly matching TRBD1 (5 bases). The CDR3 is 12 residues long. Trimming stripped 5 bases from V and 8 bases from J, with 12 bases between. In germline, CDR1 is SEHNR, CDR2 FQNEAQ (reference sequence). CDR3 coding DNA: TGTGCCAGCAGCGAGGGAACAGGAGAAGCTTTCTTT. Its protein product is CASSEGTGEAFF.

This clone was seen more than once but under ten times. The chain employs TRBV12-3 or TRBV12-4 and TRBJ2-2; 9 nucleotides align to TRBD1. With 3 bases clipped from V and 3 bases from J, the junction kept 2 bases outside the gene matches. CDR3 length equals 15 residues. The CDR3 sequence is CASSFRTGDTGELFF. The CDR3 region has the DNA TGTGCCAGCAGTTTCCGGACAGGGGACACCGGGGAGCTGTTTTTT.

This clone was counted at least ten times. This chain uses TRBV18 with TRBJ2-4; 7 bases are a match to TRBD2. Germline-derived CDR1 and CDR2 are KGHSH and LQKENI. V lost 3 bases and J lost 8; bases outside the gene matches: 4. This CDR3 contains 13 residues. The CDR3, as DNA: TGTGCCAGCTCACCGGGCGGGAGTGACATTCAGTACTTC. Translating gives CASSPGGSDIQYF.

This clone was seen at least ten times. V gene TRBV11-3 combines with J gene TRBJ2-5; 9 positions match TRBD1. The CDR3 spans 15 residues. Germline CDR1 is SGHNT and CDR2 is YENEEA. V was pared by 5 bases and J by 5 bases, with 9 bases of the junction left unmatched. The CDR3 loop is CASSVRQGTGETQYF. DNA of the CDR3: TGTGCCAGCAGCGTCCGACAGGGGACAGGGGAGACCCAGTACTTC. Based on the CDR3 plus reference TRBV11-3 and TRBJ2-5, the full variable domain is EAGVVQSPRYKIIEKKQPVAFWCNPISGHNTLYWYLQNLGQGPELLIRYENEEAVDDSQLPKDRFSAERLKGVDSTLKIQPAELGDSAVYLCASSVRQGTGETQYFGPGTRLLVL.

This clone was seen repeatedly, ten times or more. V is TRBV15 and J is TRBJ1-5, with 7 bases lining up with TRBD1. This CDR3 is built from 14 residues. Unmatched junction bases numbered 4, after V lost 4 bases and J lost 4 bases. Per the germline V gene, CDR1 is LNHNV and CDR2 is YYDKDF (reference sequence). CDR3 DNA sequence: TGTGCCACCAGCAAAGAACAGGGGAATCAGCCCCAGCATTTT. Amino acids: CATSKEQGNQPQHF.

This clone was observed many times. J is TRBJ2-1 and V is TRBV20-1; either TRBD1 or TRBD2 may supply D (6 bases each). The CDR3 is 15 amino acids. CDR1 is DFQATT, CDR2 SNEGSKA, per germline (reference sequence). Trimming left V 2 bases short and J 4 bases short, with 15 bases between. In DNA, the CDR3 is TGCAGTGCTAGAATAGGGGGGCTAGCGTACAATGAGCAGTTCTTC. Translated: CSARIGGLAYNEQFF.

This clone came up many times. V is TRBV5-1 and J is TRBJ2-3, with 11 bases matching TRBD2. J was trimmed by 5 bases and V by 1 base; bases with no gene match: 6. The CDR3 has 16 residues. The germline gives CDR1 SGHRS, CDR2 YFSETQ. This CDR3 is CASSLILAGGVDTQYF. The CDR3 bases are TGCGCCAGCAGCTTGATCTTAGCGGGAGGGGTAGATACGCAGTATTTT.

This clone was counted many times. The chain has TRBV7-6 and TRBJ2-7, with D unresolved. The V gene lost 5 bases and the J gene lost 4 bases, with 6 bases spanning the gap. The CDR3 contains 11 residues. Per germline, CDR1 SGHVS and CDR2 FNYEAQ. CDR3 DNA: TGTGCCAGCAGCCCTGGGTACGAGCAGTACTTC. Amino acid sequence: CASSPGYEQYF.

This clone was counted at least ten times. The chain couples TRBV30 to TRBJ2-7; no firm D call. The CDR3 covers 13 residues. Germline V CDR1 and CDR2: GTSNPN, SVGIG (reference sequence). Trimming pared 2 bases from V and 4 bases from J, leaving 12 bases between. CDR3 amino acids: CAWSYAGRYEQYF. DNA of the CDR3: TGTGCCTGGAGTTATGCAGGTAGATACGAGCAGTACTTC.

This clone was seen many times. This chain joins TRBV28 and TRBJ2-3, with D perhaps matching TRBD2 (6 bases). Germline lookup yields CDR1 MDHEN and CDR2 SYDVKM. The CDR3 sequence is 15 residues long. Trimming took off 2 bases at V and 1 base at J, with 10 bases between the two ends. Here the CDR3 reads CASSLGASGTDTQYF. The CDR3, as DNA: TGTGCCAGCAGTTTAGGGGCTAGCGGCACAGATACGCAGTATTTT. Drawing the rest from reference TRBV28 and TRBJ2-3, the complete variable domain is DVKVTQSSRYLVKRTGEKVFLECVQDMDHENMFWYRQDPGLGLRLIYFSYDVKMKEKGDIPEGYSVSREKKERFSLILESASTNQTSMYLCASSLGASGTDTQYFGPGTRLTVL.

This rearrangement joins TRBV6-4 to TRBJ2-7; TRBD1 agrees at 9 bases. Losses at the gene ends were 5 bases for V and 2 bases for J; bases not matched to a gene: 25. The CDR3 sequence is 21 residues long. Germline V CDR1 and CDR2: MRHNA, SNTAGT. CDR3 loop: CASSLRYPSGTGKTLTYEQYF. The DNA of the CDR3 is TGTGCCAGCAGTCTCCGGTATCCCTCCGGGACAGGGAAAACCCTGACCTACGAGCAGTACTTC.

The chain joins TRBV13 to TRBJ2-3; possible D gene TRBD2, 6 bases. V was pared by 5 bases and J by 4 bases, with 19 bases between. CDR1 is PRHDT, CDR2 FYEKMQ, per germline (reference sequence). The CDR3 is 16 residues long. The CDR3 sequence: CASSLGTPGGADTQYF. The CDR3 region has the DNA TGTGCCAGCAGCCTCGGGACTCCAGGTGGGGCAGATACGCAGTATTTT. The variable domain in full, with the rest retrieved from reference TRBV13 and TRBJ2-3, is AAGVIQSPRHLIKEKRETATLKCYPIPRHDTVYWYQQGPGQDPQFLISFYEKMQSDKGSIPDRFSAQQFSDYHSELNMSSLELGDSALYFCASSLGTPGGADTQYFGPGTRLTVL.

In the case of this clone: Relative to the germline gene, one junction end is altered; a read error may explain this. CDR3 sequence (DNA): TGTGCGAGCAGCGCTAAAAAGACAGGGGAGTCCTTCGAGCTGTACTTC. Its protein product is CASSAKKTGESFELYF. The chain joins TRBV10-3 to TRBJ2-7; 8 bases fit TRBD1. The germline V gene has CDR1 ENHRY and CDR2 SYGVKD. CDR3 length equals 16 residues.